The 20 T cell receptor beta chains in this list originate from one sample, sequenced in a study of OX40 agonist ivuxolimab in advanced cancers. Assay used: immunoSEQ multiplex PCR; TCRdb lists only in-frame clones, some missing. The sample has about 44,000 clones, roughly 94% seen once. The specimen comprised CD4+ or CD8+ T cells sorted from blood, sampled in a trial of the OX40 agonist ivuxolimab. These receptors were obtained from an adult with an advanced solid tumor such as melanoma, head and neck, liver or kidney cancer.

The chain joins TRBV30 to TRBJ2-2, with a possible D match to TRBD2 (5 bases). CDR1 GTSNPN and CDR2 SVGIG come from the germline V gene (reference sequence). The CDR3 runs to 13 residues. V lost 1 base and J 4 bases, leaving 7 bases between the germline ends. Here the CDR3 reads CAWSGGSTGELFF. The DNA for the CDR3 is TGTGCCTGGAGTGGAGGGAGCACCGGGGAGCTGTTTTTT.

CDR3 sequence (DNA): TGTGCCAGCAGCCCGCCGGGACGCTCCTACAATGAGCAGTTCTTC. Its protein product is CASSPPGRSYNEQFF. This rearrangement joins TRBV9 to TRBJ2-1; D may be TRBD1 or TRBD2 (5 bases each). Germline V gene data show CDR1 as SGDLS and CDR2 as YYNGEE. V shed 4 bases and J shed 0 bases, with 11 bases lying between them. The CDR3 length is 15 residues.

This chain links TRBV27 with TRBJ2-7; 7 positions agree with TRBD2. This CDR3 is 14 amino acids long. V lost 8 bases, J lost 2 bases, and 9 bases stayed unmatched. The V gene's germline CDR1 is MNHEY and CDR2 SMNVEV (reference sequence). CDR3 amino acids: CASPLASGPYEQYF. CDR3 bases: TGTGCCAGCCCCTTGGCTAGCGGCCCCTACGAGCAGTACTTC.

The rearrangement links TRBV14 to TRBJ2-5; no clear D. The J call is doubtful: the DNA matches TRBJ2-7 better. CDR3 size: 13 residues. Looked up from germline, CDR1 is SGHDN and CDR2 is FVKESK. DNA for the CDR3: TGTGCCAGCAGCCAAGTAGAGTTCTACGAGCAGTACTTC. Protein sequence: CASSQVEFYEQYF.

The V gene is TRBV6-4, the J gene TRBJ2-7; D remains unclear. This CDR3 is built from 16 residues. Trimming removed 9 bases at V and 0 bases at J, with 21 bases between. The germline gives CDR1 MRHNA, CDR2 SNTAGT. CDR3 nucleotide sequence: TGTGCCAGACCAGCCCCATTGCCTAAAAGCTCCTACGAGCAGTACTTC. Its protein product is CARPAPLPKSSYEQYF.

The chain combines TRBV9 with TRBJ2-7; D perhaps matches TRBD2 (5 bases). Trimming pared 3 bases from V and 0 bases from J, leaving 10 bases between. Germline V gene sequence: CDR1 SGDLS, CDR2 YYNGEE. The CDR3 loop spans 14 amino acids. The CDR3 nucleotides are TGTGCCAGCAGCGGAGGACTGGCCTCCTACGAGCAGTACTTC. It encodes CASSGGLASYEQYF. Drawing the rest from reference TRBV9 and TRBJ2-7, the complete variable domain is DSGVTQTPKHLITATGQRVTLRCSPRSGDLSVYWYQQSLDQGLQFLIQYYNGEERAKGNILERFSAQQFPDLHSELNLSSLELGDSALYFCASSGGLASYEQYFGPGTRLTVT.

In its sample, this clone was seen once. The CDR3 DNA reads TGTGCCAGCAGCTTACAGGGCCCGAACACTGAAGCTTTCTTT. Its protein product is CASSLQGPNTEAFF. The chain carries TRBV5-4 and TRBJ1-1; tentatively, D is TRBD1 (6 bases). Germline V gene data show CDR1 as SGHNT and CDR2 as YYREEE (reference sequence). The CDR3 runs 14 residues. The V gene lost 2 bases and the J gene lost 1 base, with 9 bases spanning the gap.

The rearrangement uses TRBV11-2 and TRBJ2-3, with D possibly TRBD1 on 5 matching bases. The CDR3 sequence is 16 residues long. With 0 bases removed from V and 1 base from J, the gap between germline ends came to 11 bases. Germline V gives CDR1 SGHAT, CDR2 FQNNGV. CDR3 in amino acids: CASSLDPTGGTDTQYF. The CDR3 DNA sequence: TGTGCCAGCAGCTTAGATCCAACAGGAGGCACAGATACGCAGTATTTT.

V gene TRBV12-2 combines with J gene TRBJ2-3. TRBV12-2 is a documented pseudogene. The CDR3 covers 11 residues. The CDR3 reads CASRLAYTQYF. CDR3 nucleotide sequence: TGTGCAAGTCGCTTAGCTTATACGCAGTATTTT.

The J gene is TRBJ2-5, the V gene TRBV9; possible D gene TRBD2, 7 bases. Deletions cut 3 bases from V and 1 base from J, with 13 bases between. The CDR3 is 15 residues long. The germline CDR1 and CDR2 sequences are SGDLS and YYNGEE. Written as DNA, the CDR3 is TGTGCCAGCAGCGAGGGGGGGAACTTCCAAGAGACCCAGTACTTC. Translating gives CASSEGGNFQETQYF.

The CDR3 sequence: CASSLGTGSSEQYF. The CDR3, as DNA: TGTGCCAGTAGTCTGGGGACAGGGTCATCCGAGCAGTACTTC. The chain combines TRBV19 with TRBJ2-7, with 9 nucleotides matching TRBD1. The V segment lost 5 bases and the J segment 6 bases; nucleotides outside the gene matches: 8. Looked up from germline, CDR1 is LNHDA and CDR2 is SQIVND (reference sequence). CDR3 length equals 14 residues.

The chain employs TRBV13 and TRBJ1-5, with D hard to call. Germline lookup yields CDR1 PRHDT and CDR2 FYEKMQ (reference sequence). The ends were cut back, 0 bases at V and 5 bases at J, with 5 bases in the middle. CDR3 size: 13 residues. CDR3 sequence (DNA): TGTGCCAGCAGCTTAGGAGAATATCAGCCCCAGCATTTT. Protein sequence: CASSLGEYQPQHF.

CDR3 nucleotides: TGTGCCAGCAGCTTAGGGTACGGGGACCCCTCCTACAATGAGCAGTTCTTC. This codes for CASSLGYGDPSYNEQFF. This rearrangement joins TRBV11-2 to TRBJ2-1; D may correspond to TRBD1 or TRBD2 (5 bases each). The CDR3 runs 17 residues. V lost 1 base and J 0 bases, leaving 13 bases between the germline ends. Germline V lookup: CDR1 SGHAT, CDR2 FQNNGV.

The chain recombines TRBV6-1 with TRBJ1-2, with D possibly TRBD1 on 5 matching bases. V was cut by 4 bases and J by 6 bases, with 15 bases left in between. Germline CDR1 MNHNS, CDR2 SASEGT. The CDR3 consists of 14 residues. CDR3 bases: TGTGCCAGCAGTGGATTTGACAGCCTACATGGCTACACCTTC. It translates to CASSGFDSLHGYTF.

The rearrangement links TRBV29-1 to TRBJ2-1, with D unclear. Trimming took 4 bases from V and 9 from J, leaving 10 bases between them. The CDR3 totals 11 residues. Germline V gives CDR1 SQVTM, CDR2 ANQGSEA. The CDR3 nucleotides read TGCAGCGTTGTAGTGGTGGGTGAGCAGTTCTTC. This gives the protein CSVVVVGEQFF.

This clone occurred once. The J gene is TRBJ2-1, the V gene TRBV11-2, with D perhaps given as TRBD1 or TRBD2 (9 bases each). Germline assignment: CDR1 SGHAT and CDR2 FQNNGV. The V gene lost 0 bases and the J gene lost 7 bases, with 25 bases spanning the gap. This CDR3 is built from 19 residues. CDR3 sequence: CASSLEGDRAGTSWNEQFF. CDR3 nucleotides: TGTGCCAGCAGCTTAGAGGGGGACAGGGCCGGGACTAGCTGGAATGAGCAGTTCTTC. Together with reference TRBV11-2 and TRBJ2-1, the CDR3 gives the full variable domain: EAGVAQSPRYKIIEKRQSVAFWCNPISGHATLYWYQQILGQGPKLLIQFQNNGVVDDSQLPKDRFSAERLKGVDSTLKIQPAKLEDSAVYLCASSLEGDRAGTSWNEQFFGPGTRLTVL.

The J gene is TRBJ1-4, the V gene TRBV11-2; 7 bases map to TRBD1. Germline V gene lookup returns CDR1 SGHAT and CDR2 FQNNGV. Unmatched junction bases numbered 4, after V lost 7 bases and J lost 5 bases. The CDR3 length is 13 residues. CDR3 residues: CASTGGTNEKLFF. DNA of the CDR3: TGTGCCAGCACAGGGGGAACGAATGAAAAACTGTTTTTT.

The V and J genes are TRBV28 and TRBJ2-3; no clear D gene. This CDR3 has 14 residues. The V and J ends lost 3 bases and 2 bases respectively, with 9 bases between them. From germline, CDR1 is MDHEN and CDR2 SYDVKM. CDR3 nucleotides: TGTGCCAGCAGTTTTGAGGTCAACACAGATACGCAGTATTTT. Translating gives CASSFEVNTDTQYF.

The chain joins TRBV19 to TRBJ2-7; D may be TRBD2 (6 bases). The CDR3 totals 14 residues. Germline loops: CDR1 LNHDA, CDR2 SQIVND (reference sequence). The V gene lost 5 bases and the J gene lost 2 bases, with 13 bases spanning the gap. For the CDR3, the DNA is TGTGCCAGTAGTGCAACGGGAGTACCCTACGAGCAGTACTTC. Translated: CASSATGVPYEQYF. Looking up the rest from reference TRBV19 and TRBJ2-7 gives the full variable domain: DGGITQSPKYLFRKEGQNVTLSCEQNLNHDAMYWYRQDPGQGLRLIYYSQIVNDFQKGDIAEGYSVSREKKESFPLTVTSAQKNPTAFYLCASSATGVPYEQYFGPGTRLTVT.

The chain is built from TRBV9 and TRBJ2-3; D tentatively reads TRBD1 or TRBD2 (5 bases each). The CDR3 extends over 15 amino acids. Trimming stripped 5 bases from V and 2 bases from J, with 15 bases between. Germline V lookup: CDR1 SGDLS, CDR2 YYNGEE. For the CDR3, the DNA is TGTGCCAGCAGTGAGGGGACCCTTTCCACAGATACGCAGTATTTT. It specifies CASSEGTLSTDTQYF.